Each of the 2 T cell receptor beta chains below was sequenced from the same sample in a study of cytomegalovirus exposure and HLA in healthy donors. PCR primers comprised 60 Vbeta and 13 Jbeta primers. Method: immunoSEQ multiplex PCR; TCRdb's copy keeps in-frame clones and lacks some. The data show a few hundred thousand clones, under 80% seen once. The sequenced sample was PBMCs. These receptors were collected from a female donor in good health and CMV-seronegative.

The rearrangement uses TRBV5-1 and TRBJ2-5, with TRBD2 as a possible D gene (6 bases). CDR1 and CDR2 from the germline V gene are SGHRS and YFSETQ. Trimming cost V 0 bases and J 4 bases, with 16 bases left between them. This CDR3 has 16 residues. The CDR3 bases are TGCGCCAGCAGCTTGGCCGGGGACTCCCGGGGAGAGACCCAGTACTTC. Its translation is CASSLAGDSRGETQYF.

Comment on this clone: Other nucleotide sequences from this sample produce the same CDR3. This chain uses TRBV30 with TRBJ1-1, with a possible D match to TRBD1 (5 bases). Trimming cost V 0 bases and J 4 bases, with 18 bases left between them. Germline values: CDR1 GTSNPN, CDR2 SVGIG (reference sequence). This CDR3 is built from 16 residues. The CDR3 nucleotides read TGTGCCTGGAGTGTAACAGGCGCAACCCTGTCCACTGAAGCTTTCTTT. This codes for CAWSVTGATLSTEAFF.